This paragraph covers one TCR beta chain sequence. The data stem from a study of blood T cell repertoires in COVID-19. Study information: The United States, Italy and Spain supplied acute and convalescent COVID-19 samples. PBMCs, B-cell-depleted T cells, or T cells were the source of the cDNA or gDNA that made up the material.

In the authors' methods: Quantification of nucleated cells was approximated via reference gene primer amplification. Method: immunoSEQ multiplex PCR; TCRdb's copy keeps in-frame clones and lacks some. The DNA was the basis for D and trimming; V, J and clone size are from that table. This sample has about 210,000 clones, with under 95% found just once. This receptor was obtained from a man aged 30 to 45 with acute or convalescent COVID-19. Sequencing used peripheral blood.

The CDR3: CASSLHGTGGGEQYF. The CDR3 bases are TGTGCCAGCAGCCTCCATGGGACAGGGGGCGGCGAGCAGTACTTC. V and J are TRBV6-6 and TRBJ2-7; TRBD1 matches 12 bases. Looked up from germline, CDR1 is MNHNY and CDR2 is SVGAGI (reference sequence). CDR3 length equals 15 residues. The V and J ends lost 6 bases and 6 bases, in that order; junction bases with no gene match: 9.